These T cell receptor beta chains were read from a single sample in a study of cytomegalovirus exposure and HLA in healthy donors. The repertoire was sequenced with immunoSEQ multiplex PCR; TCRdb's copy has only in-frame clones and lacks some. Among fewer than 250,000 clones listed, approximately 87% were seen once. Material: PBMCs. The origin of the receptors is a man aged 18 to 30 in good health and CMV-seronegative. Each CDR3 is given with its conserved first and last residue. Fields, in order: J gene, clone size, D gene, V gene, CDR3 protein, CDR3 DNA. A D gene is named only where the DNA matches it firmly. The size field is filled for only some rows; it gives once, few, many or a size class.

J: TRBJ2-2; size: .; D: TRBD1; V: TRBV5-4; CDR3: CASSYGAGTVYTGELFF; DNA: TGTGCCAGCAGCTACGGAGCCGGGACAGTTTACACCGGGGAGCTGTTTTTT
J: TRBJ2-1; size: once; D: TRBD2; V: TRBV27; CDR3: CASSLWTSGRRSYNEQFF; DNA: TGTGCCAGCAGTTTGTGGACTAGCGGGAGAAGATCCTACAATGAGCAGTTCTTC
J: TRBJ2-1; size: .; D: .; V: TRBV7-7; CDR3: CASSLERGGSEQFF; DNA: TGTGCCAGCAGCTTAGAAAGGGGGGGGTCTGAGCAGTTCTTC
J: TRBJ1-5; size: .; D: .; V: TRBV21-1; CDR3: CASSKVGTDWGNQPQHF; DNA: TGTGCCAGCAGCAAAGTAGGGACAGATTGGGGCAATCAGCCCCAGCATTTT
J: TRBJ1-2; size: few; D: .; V: TRBV9; CDR3: CASSAEGRRGYTF; DNA: TGTGCCAGCAGCGCTGAGGGTCGGCGTGGCTACACCTTC
J: TRBJ2-5; size: .; D: .; V: TRBV30; CDR3: CAWRGGLGSQETQYF; DNA: TGTGCCTGGAGGGGGGGACTGGGATCCCAAGAGACCCAGTACTTC
J: TRBJ1-4; size: .; D: .; V: TRBV9; CDR3: CASSPAPVATNEKLFF; DNA: TGTGCCAGCAGCCCCGCCCCGGTCGCAACTAATGAAAAACTGTTTTTT
J: TRBJ2-3; size: .; D: .; V: TRBV9; CDR3: CASSSMRRVYTDTQYF; DNA: TGTGCCAGCAGCTCCATGCGGAGGGTATACACAGATACGCAGTATTTT
J: TRBJ2-5; size: once; D: .; V: TRBV11-2; CDR3: CASSRPQGSTETQYF; DNA: TGTGCCAGCAGCCGCCCACAGGGTTCCACGGAGACCCAGTACTTC
J: TRBJ2-3; size: .; D: TRBD2; V: TRBV7-2; CDR3: CASSLERGPTDTQYF; DNA: TGTGCCAGCAGCTTAGAGCGGGGGCCCACAGATACGCAGTATTTT
J: TRBJ2-7; size: .; D: TRBD1; V: TRBV6-5; CDR3: CASISGQGGYEQYF; DNA: TGTGCCAGCATCTCAGGACAGGGAGGCTACGAGCAGTACTTC
J: TRBJ2-7; size: .; D: .; V: TRBV7-9; CDR3: CASSFVSREDEYF; DNA: TGTGCCAGCAGCTTTGTATCGAGGGAGGATGAGTACTTC
J: TRBJ1-2; size: .; D: .; V: TRBV29-1; CDR3: CSVETGWGYGYTF; DNA: TGCAGCGTTGAAACAGGGTGGGGCTATGGCTACACCTTC
J: TRBJ1-2; size: .; D: .; V: TRBV7-9; CDR3: CASSFRGMDGYTF; DNA: TGTGCCAGCAGCTTTAGGGGGATGGATGGCTACACCTTC
J: TRBJ1-6; size: .; D: TRBD1; V: TRBV4-1; CDR3: CASSGYQGAPNSPLHF; DNA: TGCGCCAGCAGCGGATACCAGGGGGCGCCTAATTCACCCCTCCACTTT
J: TRBJ2-7; size: .; D: TRBD1; V: TRBV5-1; CDR3: CASSFGTAGYEQYF; DNA: TGCGCCAGCAGCTTCGGGACAGCTGGCTACGAGCAGTACTTC
J: TRBJ1-1; size: .; D: .; V: TRBV9; CDR3: CASSVDPGMNTEAFF; DNA: TGTGCCAGCAGCGTAGATCCGGGGATGAACACTGAAGCTTTCTTT
J: TRBJ2-3; size: .; D: TRBD1; V: TRBV19; CDR3: CASSIRDRHTDTQYF; DNA: TGTGCCAGTAGTATCCGGGACAGGCACACAGATACGCAGTATTTT
J: TRBJ1-2; size: .; D: TRBD1; V: TRBV7-9; CDR3: CASSMGTAQGYTF; DNA: TGTGCCAGCAGCATGGGGACAGCACAGGGCTACACCTTC
J: TRBJ2-1; size: few; D: TRBD2; V: TRBV11-2; CDR3: CASSLTGGRDEQFF; DNA: TGTGCCAGCAGCTTGACGGGAGGCCGCGATGAGCAGTTCTTC
J: TRBJ2-3; size: .; D: .; V: TRBV7-3; CDR3: CASSLIVADTQYF; DNA: TGTGCCAGCAGCTTAATAGTTGCAGATACGCAGTATTTT
J: TRBJ1-3; size: once; D: TRBD1; V: TRBV5-1; CDR3: CASGTGDSGNTIYF; DNA: TGCGCCAGCGGTACAGGGGACTCTGGAAACACCATATATTTT
J: TRBJ2-7; size: .; D: .; V: TRBV5-1; CDR3: CASSLELGDRGEQYF; DNA: TGCGCCAGCAGCTTGGAATTGGGCGACCGTGGGGAGCAGTACTTC
J: TRBJ2-7; size: .; D: TRBD1; V: TRBV6-1; CDR3: CASSELDRLSSYEQYF; DNA: TGTGCCAGCAGTGAACTGGACAGGCTAAGCTCCTACGAGCAGTACTTC
J: TRBJ2-1; size: .; D: TRBD2; V: TRBV7-2; CDR3: CAARRGGTYNEQFF; DNA: TGTGCCGCTCGGCGGGGGGGGACCTACAATGAGCAGTTCTTC
J: TRBJ2-3; size: once; D: TRBD1; V: TRBV6-1; CDR3: CASTLQGAGSDTQYF; DNA: TGTGCCAGCACCCTACAGGGGGCGGGATCGGATACGCAGTATTTT
J: TRBJ2-3; size: .; D: TRBD1; V: TRBV6-5; CDR3: CASSYRGRGTSDTQYF; DNA: TGTGCCAGCAGTTATAGGGGCAGGGGGACCTCAGATACGCAGTATTTT
J: TRBJ1-2; size: .; D: .; V: TRBV7-9; CDR3: CASFSGGVGYTF; DNA: TGTGCCAGCTTTTCCGGAGGGGTCGGCTACACCTTC
J: TRBJ2-7; size: .; D: .; V: TRBV10-3; CDR3: CAISETYYEQYF; DNA: TGTGCCATCAGTGAGACCTACTACGAGCAGTACTTC
J: TRBJ2-3; size: .; D: .; V: TRBV19; CDR3: CASSQIWGEDTDTQYF; DNA: TGTGCCAGTAGCCAAATCTGGGGGGAGGACACAGATACGCAGTATTTT
J: TRBJ1-1; size: once; D: TRBD1; V: TRBV6-6; CDR3: CASRWRQGSNTEAFF; DNA: TGTGCCAGCAGGTGGAGACAGGGCTCGAACACTGAAGCTTTCTTT
J: TRBJ2-2; size: .; D: TRBD2; V: TRBV5-1; CDR3: CASGKRSAGDTGELFF; DNA: TGCGCCAGCGGTAAAAGATCGGCGGGAGACACCGGGGAGCTGTTTTTT
J: TRBJ1-5; size: .; D: .; V: TRBV19; CDR3: CASSIEPGNQPQHF; DNA: TGTGCCAGTAGTATAGAGCCGGGCAATCAGCCCCAGCATTTT
J: TRBJ2-2; size: .; D: .; V: TRBV27; CDR3: CASSFGGFGGELFF; DNA: TGTGCCAGCAGTTTTGGGGGGTTTGGCGGGGAGCTGTTTTTT
J: TRBJ2-6; size: .; D: .; V: TRBV27; CDR3: CASSSSGANVLTF; DNA: TGTGCCAGCTCCAGCTCTGGGGCCAACGTCCTGACTTTC
J: TRBJ2-3; size: .; D: TRBD1; V: TRBV7-9; CDR3: CASSNRDRGWSDTQYF; DNA: TGTGCCAGCAGCAACCGGGACAGGGGTTGGTCAGATACGCAGTATTTT
J: TRBJ1-1; size: .; D: .; V: TRBV4-3; CDR3: CASSKKRHTEAFF; DNA: TGCGCCAGCAGCAAAAAGAGGCACACTGAAGCTTTCTTT
J: TRBJ1-2; size: .; D: TRBD1; V: TRBV27; CDR3: CASSITGGGYGYTF; DNA: TGTGCCAGCAGTATTACAGGGGGCGGCTATGGCTACACCTTC
J: TRBJ1-6; size: .; D: .; V: TRBV4-1; CDR3: CASSQTSSYNSPLHF; DNA: TGCGCCAGCAGCCAAACGAGCTCCTATAATTCACCCCTCCACTTT
J: TRBJ2-1; size: .; D: TRBD2; V: TRBV27; CDR3: CASSFSPGLAGYNEQFF; DNA: TGTGCCAGCAGTTTTAGTCCGGGACTAGCGGGGTACAATGAGCAGTTCTTC
J: TRBJ2-1; size: .; D: TRBD1; V: TRBV7-2; CDR3: CASSSTYQGAVEQFF; DNA: TGTGCCAGCAGCTCAACATACCAGGGGGCAGTTGAGCAGTTCTTC
J: TRBJ2-1; size: .; D: TRBD2; V: TRBV29-1; CDR3: CSVNTTGLADYNEQFF; DNA: TGCAGCGTTAATACTACGGGACTAGCGGATTACAATGAGCAGTTCTTC
J: TRBJ2-2; size: .; D: .; V: TRBV12-2; CDR3: CASRLEAGGELFF; DNA: TGTGCAAGTCGCTTAGAGGCGGGCGGGGAGCTGTTTTTT
J: TRBJ2-2; size: once; D: .; V: TRBV7-2; CDR3: CASSLQGWPGELFF; DNA: TGTGCCAGCAGCTTGCAGGGGTGGCCCGGGGAGCTGTTTTTT
J: TRBJ1-6; size: .; D: .; V: TRBV7-9; CDR3: CASRAQGGGSPLHF; DNA: TGTGCCAGCAGGGCACAGGGCGGGGGATCACCCCTCCACTTT
J: TRBJ2-7; size: .; D: .; V: TRBV9; CDR3: CASSVAGSYEQYF; DNA: TGTGCCAGCAGCGTAGCAGGTTCCTACGAGCAGTACTTC
J: TRBJ2-5; size: .; D: .; V: TRBV7-2; CDR3: CASSFGGQETQYF; DNA: TGTGCCAGCAGCTTCGGAGGGCAAGAGACCCAGTACTTC
J: TRBJ1-2; size: .; D: .; V: TRBV5-4; CDR3: CASSLGGPSNYGYTF; DNA: TGTGCCAGCAGCTTGGGTGGGCCGAGCAACTATGGCTACACCTTC
J: TRBJ2-7; size: .; D: TRBD2; V: TRBV6-6; CDR3: CASSYERELEQYF; DNA: TGTGCCAGCAGTTATGAGCGGGAGCTCGAGCAGTACTTC